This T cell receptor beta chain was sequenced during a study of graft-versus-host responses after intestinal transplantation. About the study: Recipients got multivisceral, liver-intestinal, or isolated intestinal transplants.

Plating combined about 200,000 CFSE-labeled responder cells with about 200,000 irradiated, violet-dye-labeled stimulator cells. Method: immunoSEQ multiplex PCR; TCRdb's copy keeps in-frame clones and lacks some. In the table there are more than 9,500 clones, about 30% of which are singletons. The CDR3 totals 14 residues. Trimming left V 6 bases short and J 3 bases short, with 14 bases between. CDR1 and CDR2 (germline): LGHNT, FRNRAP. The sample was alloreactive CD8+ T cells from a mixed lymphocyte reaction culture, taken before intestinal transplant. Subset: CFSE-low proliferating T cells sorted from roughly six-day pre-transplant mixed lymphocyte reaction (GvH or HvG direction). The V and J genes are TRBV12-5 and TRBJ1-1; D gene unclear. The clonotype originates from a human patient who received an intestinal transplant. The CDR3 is CASGIRAKDTEAFF. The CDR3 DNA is TGTGCTAGTGGAATACGTGCCAAAGACACTGAAGCTTTCTTT.